This T cell receptor (beta chain) was recovered during a study of blood T cell repertoires in COVID-19. This CDR3 has 15 amino acids. V was clipped by 4 bases and J by 5 bases, with 14 bases between them. In germline, CDR1 is LNHDA, CDR2 SQIVND (reference sequence). TCRdb's table, derived via immunoSEQ multiplex PCR, lists solely in-frame clones and lacks some. This sample yields about 190,000 clones, of which more than 70% are seen a single time; roughly 6% belongs to the top ten. The chain joins TRBV19 to TRBJ2-2, with D uncertain. Input material: peripheral blood. This TCR came from a woman aged 40-49 years who had recovered from COVID-19. The CDR3 DNA is TGTGCCAGTAGTACCCTGCCGGTCTTTACCGGGGAGCTGTTTTTT. Protein: CASSTLPVFTGELFF.